This note documents a single T cell receptor beta chain sequence. Trimming left V 1 base short and J 4 bases short, with 22 bases between. This CDR3 has 18 amino acids. The V gene's germline CDR1 is SGHNT and CDR2 YYREEE (reference sequence). Among the approximately 110 subjects of the validation cohort, separate from the roughly 730-subject first cohort, were the donors. Profiled with immunoSEQ multiplex PCR; TCRdb holds only in-frame clones, not every one. The sample consists of 280,000 or so clones, approximately 90% of them appearing once. These data come from a study of cytomegalovirus exposure and HLA in healthy donors.

The receptor was derived from a woman under 30 in good health and CMV-seronegative. The specimen sequenced was PBMCs. V is TRBV5-4 and J is TRBJ2-3; D perhaps matches TRBD2 (5 bases). CDR3 in DNA: TGTGCCAGCAGCTTGCTGCTCGGCGGGCTCATTATTCCAGATACGCAGTATTTT. Translating gives CASSLLLGGLIIPDTQYF.